The rows below give T cell receptor beta chains drawn from one sample of a study of T cell responses to AZD1222 COVID-19 vaccine. Sequencing was performed with immunoSEQ multiplex PCR; in TCRdb, only in-frame clones are kept and a portion is missing. Here the sample spans 100,000 to 130,000 clones, around 90% being singletons. The starting material was peripheral blood, obtained on day 0 of MenACWY control vaccination. These TCRs come from an adult in good health. CDR3s include the opening cysteine and the closing phenylalanine or tryptophan. A D gene is named only where the DNA matches it firmly. Rows may omit the clone size; those that give it use once, few, many or a size class.

.	.	TRBV27	TRBJ1-4	CASSLSKHPGKLFF	TGTGCCAGCAGTTTATCGAAACACCCGGGAAAACTGTTTTTT
.	.	TRBV12-3/TRBV12-4	TRBJ1-2	CASSFDGGSGYTF	TGTGCCAGCAGTTTTGACGGGGGGAGCGGCTACACCTTC
.	.	TRBV3-1/TRBV3-2	TRBJ2-1	CASSQGGLLRGNEQFF	TGTGCCAGCAGCCAAGGGGGCTTACTTCGCGGCAATGAGCAGTTCTTC
.	TRBD2	TRBV27	TRBJ2-7	CASSPGAGRSSYEQYF	TGTGCCAGCTCCCCAGGAGCGGGACGGAGCTCCTACGAGCAGTACTTC
.	.	TRBV3-1/TRBV3-2	TRBJ2-3	CASSRSVADTQYF	TGTGCCAGCAGTCGAAGCGTTGCGGATACGCAGTATTTT
.	TRBD1	TRBV19	TRBJ1-5	CASLGTGAPGQPQHF	TGTGCCAGCCTGGGGACAGGAGCCCCCGGTCAGCCCCAGCATTTT
once	.	TRBV6-1	TRBJ1-2	CASRFRDQGYTF	TGTGCCAGCAGATTCAGGGACCAGGGCTACACCTTC
.	.	TRBV30	TRBJ1-2	CAWRYLGDYGYTF	TGTGCCTGGAGATATCTGGGGGACTATGGCTACACCTTC
few	.	TRBV27	TRBJ2-7	CASSPTLLSYEQYF	TGTGCCAGCAGTCCCACCCTTCTGTCCTACGAGCAGTACTTC
.	.	TRBV19	TRBJ1-5	CASSMEGINQPQHF	TGTGCCAGTAGTATGGAGGGCATCAATCAGCCCCAGCATTTT
.	.	TRBV25-1	TRBJ2-3	CASSEYGGGADTQYF	TGTGCCAGCAGTGAATACGGGGGAGGTGCAGATACGCAGTATTTT
.	.	TRBV20-1	TRBJ1-6	CSASRFVARKDGRLSSPLHF	TGCAGTGCTAGTCGGTTTGTTGCTCGAAAGGACGGTAGGTTGTCTTCACCCCTCCACTTT
.	TRBD1	TRBV6-2/TRBV6-3	TRBJ1-6	CASSKQGESPLHF	TGTGCCAGCAGCAAGCAGGGGGAATCACCCCTCCACTTT
once	.	TRBV19	TRBJ1-2	CATRVRTNGYTF	TGTGCCACCCGAGTGAGAACGAATGGCTACACCTTC
.	TRBD1	TRBV5-1	TRBJ1-2	CASSLGQGWGYTF	TGCGCCAGCAGCTTGGGACAGGGCTGGGGCTACACCTTC
.	TRBD1	TRBV7-9	TRBJ1-3	CASSQTGGFGNTIYF	TGTGCCAGCAGCCAGACAGGGGGTTTTGGAAACACCATATATTTT
.	.	TRBV13	TRBJ1-1	CASSLELLSGFTEAFF	TGTGCCAGCAGCTTAGAACTTCTTTCGGGTTTCACTGAAGCTTTCTTT
once	.	TRBV12-3/TRBV12-4	TRBJ1-1	CASSSNTEAFF	TGTGCCAGCAGTTCGAACACTGAAGCTTTCTTT
.	TRBD1	TRBV4-1	TRBJ1-1	CASSQRAQGETEAFF	TGCGCCAGCAGCCAAAGGGCACAGGGGGAAACTGAAGCTTTCTTT
.	.	TRBV19	TRBJ1-1	CASSIIPFGGPEAFF	TGTGCCAGTAGTATAATTCCTTTCGGCGGACCTGAAGCTTTCTTT
.	.	TRBV5-1	TRBJ1-1	CASRITNTEAFF	TGCGCCAGCAGGATCACGAACACTGAAGCTTTCTTT
once	.	TRBV7-9	TRBJ1-4	CASSLVSGRDEKLFF	TGTGCCAGCAGCTTAGTGTCAGGGCGGGATGAAAAACTGTTTTTT
.	TRBD1	TRBV7-8	TRBJ2-7	CASRQRQGKYEQYF	TGTGCCAGCAGGCAAAGACAGGGCAAGTACGAGCAGTACTTC
.	.	TRBV3-1/TRBV3-2	TRBJ2-7	CASSHTGTGGREQYF	TGTGCCAGCAGCCATACCGGGACTGGGGGAAGGGAGCAGTACTTC
once	.	TRBV18	TRBJ1-1	CASSGTDSITEAFF	TGTGCCAGCTCAGGCACGGACAGCATCACTGAAGCTTTCTTT
.	.	TRBV18	TRBJ1-1	CASSGDMNTEAFF	TGTGCCAGCTCAGGGGACATGAACACTGAAGCTTTCTTT
.	.	TRBV9	TRBJ2-7	CASSVGAGPAYEQYF	TGTGCCAGCAGCGTAGGAGCAGGTCCCGCGTACGAGCAGTACTTC
.	.	TRBV10-3	TRBJ1-3	CAIATGQRLVSGNTIYF	TGTGCCATCGCAACCGGACAGCGGTTAGTCTCTGGAAACACCATATATTTT
.	.	TRBV15	TRBJ2-7	CATSRDLGVDEQYF	TGTGCCACCAGCAGAGATTTAGGGGTGGACGAGCAGTACTTC
.	.	TRBV7-2	TRBJ1-6	CASSLVGLTNSPLHF	TGTGCCAGCAGCTTAGTGGGCCTCACGAATTCACCCCTCCACTTT
.	.	TRBV4-3	TRBJ1-1	CASSQLTAQNTEAFF	TGCGCCAGCAGCCAGTTGACAGCTCAAAACACTGAAGCTTTCTTT
.	.	TRBV7-9	TRBJ2-2	CASSFLGTGELFF	TGTGCCAGCAGCTTTTTGGGCACCGGGGAGCTGTTTTTT
.	.	TRBV27	TRBJ1-1	CASSLAGTMNTEAFF	TGTGCCAGCAGTTTGGCCGGGACGATGAACACTGAAGCTTTCTTT
.	TRBD1	TRBV7-8	TRBJ2-7	CASSLDRAREQYF	TGTGCCAGCAGCCTGGACAGGGCACGCGAGCAGTACTTC
.	.	TRBV30	TRBJ2-7	CAWSGIGIYEQYF	TGTGCCTGGAGTGGTATAGGTATCTACGAGCAGTACTTC
.	.	TRBV7-2	TRBJ2-3	CASSLARVADTQYF	TGTGCCAGCAGCTTAGCCAGGGTAGCAGATACGCAGTATTTT
.	.	TRBV28	TRBJ2-7	CASSSTGDEQYF	TGTGCCAGCAGTTCTACGGGCGACGAGCAGTACTTC
.	.	TRBV6-1	TRBJ2-1	CASSEGNSEVF	TGTGCCAGCAGTGAAGGGAACTCGGAAGTCTTC
.	TRBD1	TRBV6-5	TRBJ2-2	CASRFTGGTGELFF	TGTGCCAGCAGGTTTACAGGGGGCACCGGGGAGCTGTTTTTT
once	.	TRBV19	TRBJ1-5	CASSMSASNQPQHF	TGTGCCAGTAGTATGTCCGCTAGCAATCAGCCCCAGCATTTT